A selection of T cell receptor beta chains follows, all from one sample in a study of radiation and T cells in renal cell carcinoma. The method was immunoSEQ multiplex PCR; TCRdb's version includes in-frame clones alone and lacks a portion of them. The data hold roughly 140,000 clones, with 87% observed a single time. This material consisted of blood, taken from a patient whose treatment included radiotherapy and nephrectomy. Receptors were obtained from a woman aged 45-65 years with renal cell carcinoma. Both conserved end residues are part of each CDR3. D genes are given only for firm matches. Clone size is stated in some rows and not others, as once, few, many or a class when expanded.

v_call	clone_size	d_call	j_call	cdr3_aa	cdr3_nt
TRBV4-2	NA	TRBD1	TRBJ1-1	CASSQARRGRANTEAFF	TGTGCCAGCAGCCAAGCTCGTAGGGGGCGAGCAAACACTGAAGCTTTCTTT
TRBV5-1	NA	TRBD1	TRBJ2-7	CASSLRTGYYEQYF	TGCGCCAGCAGCCTGAGGACAGGGTATTACGAGCAGTACTTC
TRBV7-2	NA	NA	TRBJ1-2	CASSPAGPYGYTF	TGTGCCAGCAGCCCAGCGGGACCTTATGGCTACACCTTC
TRBV6-5	NA	NA	TRBJ2-7	CASSRSGKSEQYF	TGTGCCAGCAGTAGATCAGGGAAGTCCGAGCAGTACTTC
TRBV18	NA	NA	TRBJ2-7	CASSPREVRAYEQYF	TGTGCCAGCTCACCACGTGAGGTTCGGGCCTACGAGCAGTACTTC
TRBV14	NA	NA	TRBJ1-1	CASSQDRVGGAEAFF	TGTGCCAGCAGCCAAGACCGCGTGGGGGGCGCTGAAGCTTTCTTT
TRBV4-3	NA	TRBD1	TRBJ1-2	CASSQDLGQGAHYGYTF	TGCGCCAGCAGCCAAGATTTGGGCCAGGGGGCGCACTATGGCTACACCTTC
TRBV5-5	NA	NA	TRBJ2-7	CASSYQGGYEQYF	TGTGCCAGCAGCTATCAGGGGGGGTACGAGCAGTACTTC
TRBV10-2	NA	NA	TRBJ1-4	CASSESTLGPEEKLFF	TGCGCCAGCAGTGAGTCGACTCTCGGGCCCGAGGAAAAACTGTTTTTT
TRBV29-1	NA	TRBD2	TRBJ2-3	CSVRTSGDTQYF	TGCAGCGTTCGGACTAGCGGAGATACGCAGTATTTT
TRBV4-3	NA	NA	TRBJ1-2	CASSQDRSADNYGYTF	TGCGCCAGCAGCCAAGATCGGTCGGCGGACAACTATGGCTACACCTTC
TRBV7-8	NA	NA	TRBJ1-3	CASSLAGEIRENTIYF	TGTGCCAGCAGCTTAGCGGGGGAAATACGGGAAAACACCATATATTTT
TRBV6-1	NA	TRBD1	TRBJ2-7	CASSVTGSTYEQYF	TGTGCCAGCAGTGTGACAGGGAGTACCTACGAGCAGTACTTC
TRBV6-4	NA	TRBD1	TRBJ2-1	CASSRNSQGASYNEQFF	TGTGCCAGCAGTCGGAACTCACAGGGGGCCTCCTACAATGAGCAGTTCTTC
TRBV4-2	NA	TRBD2	TRBJ2-1	CASSHTGTSGGALVPNEQFF	TGTGCCAGCAGCCATACCGGGACTAGCGGGGGGGCCCTGGTCCCCAATGAGCAGTTCTTC
TRBV7-6	NA	TRBD2	TRBJ2-3	CASRRLAGGLTDTQYF	TGTGCCAGCAGGCGACTAGCGGGGGGCCTCACAGATACGCAGTATTTT
TRBV6-1	NA	TRBD1	TRBJ2-2	CASSGDRANTGELFF	TGTGCCAGCAGTGGGGACAGAGCGAACACCGGGGAGCTGTTTTTT
TRBV10-3	NA	NA	TRBJ1-1	CAIRDLTEGNTEAFF	TGTGCCATCAGGGACCTCACAGAGGGGAACACTGAAGCTTTCTTT
TRBV5-1	NA	NA	TRBJ2-5	CASSPPSTGGLQETQYF	TGCGCCAGCAGCCCCCCCAGTACCGGGGGCCTTCAAGAGACCCAGTACTTC
TRBV15	NA	TRBD1	TRBJ1-4	CATSTQGAIANEKLFF	TGTGCCACCAGCACCCAGGGGGCTATAGCTAATGAAAAACTGTTTTTT
TRBV5-5	NA	NA	TRBJ2-7	CASSLMDYEQYF	TGTGCCAGCAGCTTGATGGACTACGAGCAGTACTTC
TRBV18	NA	NA	TRBJ1-1	CASSRRPGQPDTEAFF	TGTGCCAGCTCACGAAGACCGGGACAACCTGACACTGAAGCTTTCTTT
TRBV9	NA	TRBD2	TRBJ2-5	CASSGGLAAKETQYF	TGTGCCAGCAGCGGGGGACTAGCGGCTAAAGAGACCCAGTACTTC
TRBV15	NA	NA	TRBJ2-3	CATSREPALRSQYF	TGTGCCACCAGCAGAGAACCGGCCCTTAGGTCGCAGTATTTT
TRBV9	NA	NA	TRBJ2-1	CASSVRVIDEQFF	TGTGCCAGCAGCGTCAGGGTGATCGATGAGCAGTTCTTC
TRBV9	NA	NA	TRBJ2-5	CASSVEEGSETQYF	TGTGCCAGCAGCGTAGAGGAGGGGAGCGAGACCCAGTACTTC
TRBV4-3	NA	TRBD1	TRBJ1-1	CASSQDRTGVKRHAF	TGCGCCAGCAGCCAAGACCGGACAGGGGTGAAGCGGCACGCCTTT
TRBV29-1	NA	NA	TRBJ1-1	CSASVTAGPEAFF	TGCAGCGCCTCCGTGACAGCGGGCCCTGAAGCTTTCTTT
TRBV6-5	NA	NA	TRBJ1-1	CASQRGGNTEAFF	TGTGCCAGCCAGAGGGGGGGGAACACTGAAGCTTTCTTT
TRBV27	NA	NA	TRBJ1-5	CASSSLQGFKQPQHF	TGTGCCAGCAGTTCATTACAGGGTTTCAAGCAGCCCCAGCATTTT
TRBV7-9	once	TRBD1	TRBJ1-2	CASSLADREGYGYTF	TGTGCCAGCAGCTTAGCAGACAGGGAGGGCTATGGCTACACCTTC
TRBV5-4	NA	NA	TRBJ2-7	CASSLGWQDQGEQYF	TGTGCCAGCAGCTTGGGTTGGCAGGACCAGGGGGAGCAGTACTTC
TRBV9	NA	TRBD2	TRBJ2-3	CASSVGLAGEADTQYF	TGTGCCAGCAGCGTAGGCCTAGCGGGGGAGGCAGATACGCAGTATTTT
TRBV18	few	NA	TRBJ2-2	CASSPGRLISNTGELFF	TGTGCCAGCTCCCCCGGCCGGCTAATATCGAACACCGGGGAGCTGTTTTTT
TRBV19	once	NA	TRBJ1-5	CASSIPSGFNQPQHF	TGTGCCAGTAGTATTCCGTCCGGATTCAATCAGCCCCAGCATTTT
TRBV18	NA	NA	TRBJ1-1	CASSPPAMVDAFF	TGTGCCAGCTCACCACCTGCGATGGTCGACGCTTTCTTT